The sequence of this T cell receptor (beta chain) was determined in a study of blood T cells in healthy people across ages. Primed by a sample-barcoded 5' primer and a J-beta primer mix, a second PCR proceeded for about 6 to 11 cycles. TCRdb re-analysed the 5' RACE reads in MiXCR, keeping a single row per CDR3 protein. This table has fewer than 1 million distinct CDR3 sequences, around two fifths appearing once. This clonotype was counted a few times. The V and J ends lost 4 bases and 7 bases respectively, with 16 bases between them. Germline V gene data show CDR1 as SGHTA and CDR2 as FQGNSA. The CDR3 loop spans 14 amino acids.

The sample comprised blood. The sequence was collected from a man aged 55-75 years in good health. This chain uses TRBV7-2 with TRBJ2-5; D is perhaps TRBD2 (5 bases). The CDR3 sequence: CASSSRKLEGTQYF. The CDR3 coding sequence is TGTGCCAGCAGCTCCCGGAAACTAGAAGGGACCCAGTACTTC. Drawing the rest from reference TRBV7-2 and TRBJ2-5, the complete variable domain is GAGVSQSPSNKVTEKGKDVELRCDPISGHTALYWYRQSLGQGLEFLIYFQGNSAPDKSGLPSDRFSAERTGGSVSTLTIQRTQQEDSAVYLCASSSRKLEGTQYFGPGTRLLVL.